This T cell receptor (beta chain) appears in the sequencing data of a study of Ad26.COV2.S vaccination and SARS-CoV-2 variants. Turning to the study itself: The vaccine Ad26.COV2.S was put into the muscle once, or twice with 56 days between.

Data came from immunoSEQ multiplex PCR; TCRdb stores just in-frame clones and leaves some out. The data contain hundreds of thousands of clones, 80% to 95% of them singletons. The treatment here: 15 to 20 received Ad26.COV2.S at low or high dose, single or two shots; about 5 received placebo; per-sample allocation not given. Day 63 after the first injection of vaccine or placebo was the sampling time. This vaccine is an Ad26 vector that expresses the Wuhan-strain SARS-CoV-2 spike. The CDR3 sequence is 15 residues long. J gave up 3 bases and V 7 bases, and 11 bases lay outside the gene matches. Per the germline V gene, CDR1 is SGHTA and CDR2 is FQGNSA.

The V and J genes are TRBV7-2 and TRBJ2-7; 8 nucleotides line up with TRBD1. The material was peripheral blood, obtained in a trial of Ad26.COV2.S vaccine versus placebo. This receptor was obtained from a person between 18 and 59 years old who received the Ad26.COV2.S COVID-19 vaccine or a placebo. The CDR3 DNA reads as TGTGCCAGCATCCTGTTTGGACAGGGTGGCTACGAGCAGTACTTC. Its protein is CASILFGQGGYEQYF.